Each of the 10 T cell receptor beta chains below was sequenced from the same sample in a study of blood T cell repertoires in COVID-19. Clones were sequenced by immunoSEQ multiplex PCR, and TCRdb holds only the in-frame ones, with some missing. The sample contains around 75,000 clones, 85% to 90% of which appear only once. The sample was peripheral blood. These receptors were obtained from a man in his 70s with active COVID-19.

The chain carries TRBV5-1 and TRBJ1-5; D call uncertain. CDR3 length: 14 residues. Germline lookup yields CDR1 SGHRS and CDR2 YFSETQ. Trimming took 1 base from V and 3 from J, leaving 8 bases between them. CDR3 region: CASSLTGANQPQHF. The CDR3 DNA sequence: TGCGCCAGCAGCTTGACGGGAGCCAATCAGCCCCAGCATTTT. The full variable domain, its missing parts supplied by reference TRBV5-1 and TRBJ1-5, is KAGVTQTPRYLIKTRGQQVTLSCSPISGHRSVSWYQQTPGQGLQFLFEYFSETQRNKGNFPGRFSGRQFSNSRSEMNVSTLELGDSALYLCASSLTGANQPQHFGDGTRLSIL.

This sequence joins TRBV4-1 and TRBJ2-7; TRBD1 is a possible D gene (5 bases). The CDR3 covers 15 residues. Germline lookup yields CDR1 MGHRA and CDR2 YSYEKL. Trimming cost V 4 bases and J 1 base, with 14 bases left between them. CDR3 amino acids: CASSPWQGPSYEQYF. The DNA of the CDR3 is TGCGCCAGCAGCCCGTGGCAGGGCCCATCCTACGAGCAGTACTTC.

The chain couples TRBV14 to TRBJ2-7; 9 nucleotides agree with TRBD2. The CDR3 is 17 residues long. Looked up from germline, CDR1 is SGHDN and CDR2 is FVKESK. The trim removed 1 base at V and 5 bases at J, leaving 12 bases unmatched. CDR3 region: CASSQAGLAGPNHEQYF. The CDR3 bases are TGTGCCAGCAGCCAAGCCGGGCTAGCGGGACCCAACCACGAGCAGTACTTC.

The gene calls are TRBV27 and TRBJ2-5; 8 nucleotides agree with TRBD1. Losses at the gene ends were 6 bases for V and 1 base for J; bases not matched to a gene: 16. The CDR3 consists of 18 residues. CDR1 and CDR2 from the germline V gene are MNHEY and SMNVEV (reference sequence). The CDR3 region is CASRPSRRGQATQETQYF. For the CDR3, the DNA is TGTGCCAGCAGGCCCTCCCGAAGGGGACAGGCCACCCAAGAGACCCAGTACTTC.

The rearrangement links TRBV7-2 to TRBJ2-1; D is ambiguous. V gave up 0 bases and J gave up 9 bases, with 6 bases separating them. The CDR3 consists of 12 residues. Germline V CDR1 and CDR2: SGHTA, FQGNSA. The CDR3 bases are TGTGCCAGCAGCTTAGCTCTCGGTGAGCAGTTCTTC. Translated, it gives CASSLALGEQFF.

The J gene is TRBJ2-3, the V gene TRBV24-1; 10 nucleotides match TRBD2. CDR3 length equals 21 residues. Germline V gene sequence: CDR1 KGHDR, CDR2 SFDVKD. V gave up 5 bases and J gave up 6 bases; unmatched junction bases: 25. CDR3: CATSGTWPGHRTSGARDTQYF. Written as DNA, the CDR3 is TGTGCCACCAGTGGGACATGGCCGGGACACCGGACTAGCGGAGCGAGGGATACGCAGTATTTT.

This sequence joins TRBV19 and TRBJ2-2; TRBD2 is a possible D gene (5 bases). The CDR3 totals 16 residues. Trimming took 3 bases from V and 4 from J, leaving 15 bases between them. Germline CDR1 and CDR2: LNHDA and SQIVND (reference sequence). The CDR3 bases are TGTGCCAGTAGTATTCCCCCGGGTCGGGGCACCGGGGAGCTGTTTTTT. It encodes CASSIPPGRGTGELFF.

This rearrangement joins TRBV15 to TRBJ2-5; 8 nucleotides line up with TRBD2. J was trimmed by 4 bases and V by 5 bases; bases with no gene match: 9. Germline V gene sequence: CDR1 LNHNV, CDR2 YYDKDF (reference sequence). This CDR3 contains 15 residues. As DNA, the CDR3 is TGTGCCACCAGCGGGGGCGGGAGGTCTGGAGAGACCCAGTACTTC. Translation: CATSGGGRSGETQYF.

The chain's CDR3 is CATSRLGPYNEQFF. CDR3 nucleotide sequence: TGTGCCACGTCTAGGTTAGGTCCATACAATGAGCAGTTCTTC. V gene TRBV19 combines with J gene TRBJ2-1, with D uncertain. Trimming pared 10 bases from V and 4 bases from J, leaving 17 bases between. The germline V gene encodes CDR1 LNHDA and CDR2 SQIVND (reference sequence). This CDR3 region has 14 residues.

The chain links TRBV14 to TRBJ1-2; possible D gene TRBD1, 5 bases. V was cut by 3 bases and J by 4 bases, with 12 bases left in between. This CDR3 is built from 14 residues. Looked up from germline, CDR1 is SGHDN and CDR2 is FVKESK. This CDR3 reads CASSQERGPYGYTF. CDR3 DNA sequence: TGTGCCAGCAGCCAGGAAAGGGGTCCCTATGGCTACACCTTC.